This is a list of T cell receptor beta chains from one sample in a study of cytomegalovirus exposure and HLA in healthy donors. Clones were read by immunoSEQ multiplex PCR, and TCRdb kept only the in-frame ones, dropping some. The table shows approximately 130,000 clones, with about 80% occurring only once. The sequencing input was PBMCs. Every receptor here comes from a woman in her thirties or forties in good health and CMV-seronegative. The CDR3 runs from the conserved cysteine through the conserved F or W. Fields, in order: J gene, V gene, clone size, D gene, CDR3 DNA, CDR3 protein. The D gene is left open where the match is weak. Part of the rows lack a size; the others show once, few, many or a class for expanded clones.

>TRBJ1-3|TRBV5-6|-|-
TGTGCCAGCACCGGGGGGTACGGCTCTGGAAACACCATATATTTT
CASTGGYGSGNTIYF
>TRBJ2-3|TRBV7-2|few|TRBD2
TGTGCCAGCCGCCGGACTAGCGGGGGATATGATACGCAGTATTTT
CASRRTSGGYDTQYF
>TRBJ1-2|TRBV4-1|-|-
TGCGCCAGCAGCCAAGAGAAGGGAGCTAACTATGGCTACACCTTC
CASSQEKGANYGYTF
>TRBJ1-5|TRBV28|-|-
TGTGCCAGCAGCGAGACGGGGAATCAGCCCCAGCATTTT
CASSETGNQPQHF
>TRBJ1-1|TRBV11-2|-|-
TGTGCCAGCAGCTATACCGGGACTGAAGCTTTCTTT
CASSYTGTEAFF
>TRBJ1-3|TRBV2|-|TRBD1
TGTGCCAGCAGTATTACAGGGGTTGGAAACACCATATATTTT
CASSITGVGNTIYF
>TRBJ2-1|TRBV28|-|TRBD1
TGTGCCAGCAGTTTATGGCCGGGACAGGCGGAGCAGTTCTTC
CASSLWPGQAEQFF
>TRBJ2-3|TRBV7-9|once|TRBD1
TGTGCCCGCAGCTCGTCCCTCGGGACAGGGGTGGATACGCAGTATTTT
CARSSSLGTGVDTQYF
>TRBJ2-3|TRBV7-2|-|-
TGTGCCAGCAGCCCGGGTCCGGGAGTAGGGGCAGATACGCAGTATTTT
CASSPGPGVGADTQYF
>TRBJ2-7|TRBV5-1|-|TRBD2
TGCGCCAGCAGCTTAGGACTAGCGGGAGGTTTATACGAGCAGTACTTC
CASSLGLAGGLYEQYF
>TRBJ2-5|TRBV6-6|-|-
TGTGCCAGCAGTAGGCGGAGCGGAGAGACCCAGTACTTC
CASSRRSGETQYF
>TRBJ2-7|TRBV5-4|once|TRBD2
TGTGCCAGCAGCTTGCGCGGGAGTCTTTACGAGCAGTACTTC
CASSLRGSLYEQYF
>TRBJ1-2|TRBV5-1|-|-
TGCGCCAGCACCTCCTCGGACAGTAGGGTCTATGGCTACACCTTC
CASTSSDSRVYGYTF
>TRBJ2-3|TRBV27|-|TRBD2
TGTGCCAGCAGTTTATCGCGGACTAGCGGGAGCCTTGGCACAGATACGCAGTATTTT
CASSLSRTSGSLGTDTQYF
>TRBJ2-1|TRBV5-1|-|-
TGCGCCAGCAGCTTGGACTACCTCTCCTACAATGAGCAGTTCTTC
CASSLDYLSYNEQFF
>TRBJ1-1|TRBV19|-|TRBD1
TGTGCCAGTACCCGGACAGGGATGAACACTGAAGCTTTCTTT
CASTRTGMNTEAFF
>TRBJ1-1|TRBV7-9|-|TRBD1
TGTGCCAGCAGCCTCCCAGGGGGCACTGAAGCTTTCTTT
CASSLPGGTEAFF
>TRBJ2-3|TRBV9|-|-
TGTGCCAGCAGCGCCAGCGGGTTCACAGATACGCAGTATTTT
CASSASGFTDTQYF
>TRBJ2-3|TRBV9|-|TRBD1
TGTGCCAGCAGCGTCCGACAGGGCTCAGATACGCAGTATTTT
CASSVRQGSDTQYF
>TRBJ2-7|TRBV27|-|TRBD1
TGTGCCAGCAGGCTCGGGGGACAGGGTTTTTACGAGCAGTACTTC
CASRLGGQGFYEQYF
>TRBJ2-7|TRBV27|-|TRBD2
TGTGCCAGCAAGGTCATAGCGGGAGGTTACGAGCAGTACTTC
CASKVIAGGYEQYF
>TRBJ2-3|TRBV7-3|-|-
TGTGCCAGCAGCGCACTAGCTTCTAGCACAGATACGCAGTATTTT
CASSALASSTDTQYF
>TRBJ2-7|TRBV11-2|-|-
TGTGCCAGCACCCCGAGCTACGAGCAGTACTTC
CASTPSYEQYF
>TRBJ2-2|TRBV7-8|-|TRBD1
TGTGCCAGCAGCTTAGGACAGGGGTGGGACACCGGGGAGCTGTTTTTT
CASSLGQGWDTGELFF
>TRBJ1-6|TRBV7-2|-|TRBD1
TGTGCCAGCAGCGAGGGGGGACAGGCCTATTCACCCCTCCACTTT
CASSEGGQAYSPLHF
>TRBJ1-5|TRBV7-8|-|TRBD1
TGTGCCAGCAGCTTAGGGGACAGGAGGGAACAGCCCCAGCATTTT
CASSLGDRREQPQHF
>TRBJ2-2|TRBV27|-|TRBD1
TGTGCCAGCAGTTTATCCCATGCCGGGACAGGGGGCTTAGGCGGGGAGCTGTTTTTT
CASSLSHAGTGGLGGELFF
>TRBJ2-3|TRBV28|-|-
TGTGCCAGCAGTTTCATGACAGAACCCGCAGATACGCAGTATTTT
CASSFMTEPADTQYF
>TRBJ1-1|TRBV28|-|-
TGTGCCAGCACCCCGCCATATATCGGCGGTGAAGCTTTCTTT
CASTPPYIGGEAFF
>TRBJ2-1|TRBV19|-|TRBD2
TGTGCCAGTAGTATCGCGGGAGGGCCGGGGAATGAGCAGTTCTTC
CASSIAGGPGNEQFF
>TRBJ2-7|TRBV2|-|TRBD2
TGTGCCAGCAGTGAGGCGGGAGGGGAGCAGTACTTC
CASSEAGGEQYF
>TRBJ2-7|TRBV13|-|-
TGTGCCAGCAGCGCGCCGTTCGAGTACGAGCAGTACTTC
CASSAPFEYEQYF
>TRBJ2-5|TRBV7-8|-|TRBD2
TGTGCCAGCAGCTTGACTAGCGGGAGGGCGGGAGAGACCCAGTACTTC
CASSLTSGRAGETQYF
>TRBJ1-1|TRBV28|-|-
TGTGCCAGCAGTCCTCTGACACCTCAGAACACTGAAGCTTTCTTT
CASSPLTPQNTEAFF